The 13 T cell receptor beta chains below come from one sample, sequenced in a study of T-cell reconstitution after alpha-beta-depleted transplantation in children. The TCRbeta library incorporated unique molecular identifiers. Via MiXCR, TCRdb re-called the PCR reads, giving one row per CDR3 protein. The data hold 450,000 to 700,000 distinct CDR3 sequences, with over 20% observed a single time. Sequences were derived from PBMCs, sampled before TCRalphabeta/CD19-depleted stem cell transplant. Every receptor here comes from a boy under three years old with Wiskott-Aldrich syndrome, due to receive a stem cell transplant.

This rearrangement joins TRBV5-6 to TRBJ2-1; TRBD2 aligns across 8 bases. Looked up from germline, CDR1 is SGHDT and CDR2 is YYEEEE. Trimming took 3 bases from V and 6 from J; bases not matched to a gene: 8. This CDR3 is 15 amino acids long. The CDR3 DNA sequence: TGTGCCAGCAGCTCCGCTAGCGGGTCAGGCAATGAGCAGTTCTTC. It is translated as CASSSASGSGNEQFF.

The V call is TRBV20-1, the J call TRBJ1-4; D gene ambiguous. Germline V lookup: CDR1 DFQATT, CDR2 SNEGSKA (reference sequence). Trimming removed 8 bases from V and 0 bases from J, with 10 bases in between. The CDR3 extends over 13 amino acids. The CDR3 nucleotides read TGCAGTTCGACGGGAGCAACTAATGAAAAACTGTTTTTT. It specifies CSSTGATNEKLFF.

This clonotype was seen more than once but under ten times. The chain recombines TRBV10-3 with TRBJ1-5, with unresolved D. Germline values: CDR1 ENHRY, CDR2 SYGVKD. This CDR3 region has 14 residues. Trimming stripped 1 base from V and 6 bases from J, with 10 bases between. CDR3 sequence: CAISELRSGQPQHF. The CDR3 nucleotides read TGTGCCATCAGTGAGTTGAGGAGCGGTCAGCCCCAGCATTTT.

This clonotype showed up many times. The CDR3 region has the DNA TGTGCCAGCAGTTTGACAGGGGCATACAATGAGCAGTTCTTC. It is translated as CASSLTGAYNEQFF. The V call is TRBV28, the J call TRBJ2-1; 8 bases agree with TRBD1. J lost 4 bases, V lost 3 bases, and 2 bases had no gene match. The CDR3 has 14 residues. The germline gives CDR1 MDHEN, CDR2 SYDVKM.

This clonotype was detected only a few times. J is TRBJ1-1 and V is TRBV10-3; unclear D gene. The CDR3 runs 13 residues. V lost 7 bases to trimming and J lost 1 base, with 10 bases between them. Per the germline V gene, CDR1 is ENHRY and CDR2 is SYGVKD. The CDR3 loop reads CAIKKIQNTEAFF. The CDR3 DNA reads as TGTGCCATCAAGAAGATCCAGAACACTGAAGCTTTCTTT.

The table lists this clonotype with a few counts. V is TRBV15 and J is TRBJ1-2, with a possible D match to TRBD1 (5 bases). The length of the CDR3 is 14 residues. The V end was cut by 3 bases, the J end by 4 bases, with 12 bases between. Germline V gives CDR1 LNHNV, CDR2 YYDKDF (reference sequence). Here the CDR3 reads CATSSHDSFYGYTF. CDR3 DNA sequence: TGTGCCACCAGCAGTCACGACAGTTTCTATGGCTACACCTTC.

This sequence joins TRBV28 and TRBJ2-7; a weak D match, TRBD2 (5 bases). The CDR3 spans 15 residues. Germline V gene data show CDR1 as MDHEN and CDR2 as SYDVKM. Trimming removed 1 base at V and 1 base at J, with 11 bases between. The CDR3 spells CASSLSTSRSYEQYF. CDR3 DNA sequence: TGTGCCAGCAGTTTATCCACTAGTCGATCCTACGAGCAGTACTTC.

This clonotype was detected only a few times. The genes are TRBV3-1 and TRBJ2-1; 15 bases map to TRBD2. The CDR3 loop spans 14 amino acids. CDR1 is LGHDT, CDR2 YNNKEL, per germline (reference sequence). Germline trimming cut 4 bases from V and 10 bases from J; bases unmatched to any gene: 2. This CDR3 is CASSPGTSGREQFF. The DNA for the CDR3 is TGTGCCAGCAGCCCTGGGACTAGCGGGAGGGAGCAGTTCTTC.

This sequence joins TRBV5-6 and TRBJ2-5; 9 nucleotides align to TRBD2. Germline CDR1 SGHDT, CDR2 YYEEEE. The ends lost 4 bases at V and 1 base at J; junction bases unmatched: 8. The CDR3 is made up of 16 amino acids. This chain's CDR3 is CASSPRGGRAQETQYF. The CDR3 bases are TGTGCCAGCAGCCCGAGGGGCGGGAGGGCCCAAGAGACCCAGTACTTC. The variable domain in full, completed from reference TRBV5-6 and TRBJ2-5, reads DAGVTQSPTHLIKTRGQQVTLRCSPKSGHDTVSWYQQALGQGPQFIFQYYEEEERQRGNFPDRFSGHQFPNYSSELNVNALLLGDSALYLCASSPRGGRAQETQYFGPGTRLLVL.

This clonotype has a handful of counts. The rearrangement uses TRBV5-1 and TRBJ2-7; 7 bases fit TRBD2. The V gene end was trimmed by 0 bases and the J gene end by 6 bases; junction bases not matched to a gene: 6. The germline gives CDR1 SGHRS, CDR2 YFSETQ. This CDR3 is 14 amino acids long. The CDR3 protein is CASSLEAGEGEQYF. The CDR3 nucleotides read TGCGCCAGCAGCTTGGAGGCGGGAGAGGGCGAGCAGTACTTC. Variable domain in full (rest from reference TRBV5-1 and TRBJ2-7): KAGVTQTPRYLIKTRGQQVTLSCSPISGHRSVSWYQQTPGQGLQFLFEYFSETQRNKGNFPGRFSGRQFSNSRSEMNVSTLELGDSALYLCASSLEAGEGEQYFGPGTRLTVT.

V gene TRBV5-5 combines with J gene TRBJ2-5, with 10 bases matching TRBD2. There are 16 residues in the CDR3. V dropped 4 bases and J dropped 2; count of bases not matched to a gene: 8. Germline loops: CDR1 SGHKS, CDR2 YYEKEE (reference sequence). CDR3 bases: TGTGCCAGCAGCGTCCTAGCGGGAGAGCTACAAGAGACCCAGTACTTC. Amino acids: CASSVLAGELQETQYF.

The chain employs TRBV20-1 and TRBJ2-7; D uncertain. Germline CDR1 reads DFQATT; CDR2 reads SNEGSKA (reference sequence). The CDR3 covers 14 residues. Trimming left V 3 bases short and J 0 bases short, with 12 bases between. The CDR3 DNA reads TGCAGTGCTAGTTCACTGACCCCCTCCTACGAGCAGTACTTC. Encoded protein: CSASSLTPSYEQYF.

The chain uses TRBV12-3 or TRBV12-4 and TRBJ2-2, with 13 bases identical to TRBD2. Losses at the gene ends were 4 bases for V and 2 bases for J; bases not matched to a gene: 1. This CDR3 contains 16 residues. The chain's CDR3 is CASSWTSGSNTGELFF. Here the CDR3 DNA reads TGTGCCAGCAGTTGGACTAGCGGGAGTAACACCGGGGAGCTGTTTTTT.